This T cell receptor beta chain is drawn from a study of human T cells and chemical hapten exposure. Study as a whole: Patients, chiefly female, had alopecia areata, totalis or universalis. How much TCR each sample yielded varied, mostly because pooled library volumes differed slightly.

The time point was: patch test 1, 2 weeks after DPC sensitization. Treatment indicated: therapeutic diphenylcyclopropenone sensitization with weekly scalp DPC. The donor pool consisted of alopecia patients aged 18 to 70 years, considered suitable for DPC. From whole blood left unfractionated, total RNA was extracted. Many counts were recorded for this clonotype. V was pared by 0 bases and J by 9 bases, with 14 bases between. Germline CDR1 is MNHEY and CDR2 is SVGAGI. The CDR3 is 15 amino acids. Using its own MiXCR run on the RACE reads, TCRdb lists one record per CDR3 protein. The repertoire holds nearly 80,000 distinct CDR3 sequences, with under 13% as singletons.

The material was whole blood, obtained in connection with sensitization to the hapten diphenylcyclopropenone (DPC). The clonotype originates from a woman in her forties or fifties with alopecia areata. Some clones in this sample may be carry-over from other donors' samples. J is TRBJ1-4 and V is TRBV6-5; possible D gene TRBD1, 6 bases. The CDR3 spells CASSYSARGIQKLFF. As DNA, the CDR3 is TGTGCCAGCAGTTACTCAGCGAGGGGGATTCAAAAACTGTTTTTT.